This is a list of T cell receptor beta chains from one sample in a study of molecular identifiers for immune sequencing clone quantification. TCRdb analysed the PCR reads with MiXCR anew, one entry per CDR3 protein. Among some 590,000 distinct CDR3 sequences listed, 25% were seen once. The sequencing sample was made of naive CD8+ T cells from blood, with Jurkat cell RNA spiked in. The receptor set was obtained from a human donor in good health. Some libraries in this study had Jurkat cell RNA spiked in. CDR3s include the opening cysteine and the closing phenylalanine or tryptophan. The D gene is left open where the match is weak. A clone size is listed for some rows: how often the clone was seen (once, few, many), or a class if it is expanded.

D gene: TRBD1; J gene: TRBJ1-2; clone size: .; V gene: TRBV6-5; CDR3 DNA: TGTGCCAGCAGTAACAGGGGATGGACGGACTATGGCTACACCTTC; CDR3 protein: CASSNRGWTDYGYTF
D gene: .; J gene: TRBJ1-3; clone size: .; V gene: TRBV4-3; CDR3 DNA: TGCGCCAGCAGCCAAGATCGCCAGGGAGGCTCTGAAAACACCATATATTTT; CDR3 protein: CASSQDRQGGSENTIYF
D gene: .; J gene: TRBJ1-1; clone size: .; V gene: TRBV12-3/TRBV12-4; CDR3 DNA: TGTGCCAGCAGTCCGTATCCGGGACGGGAGAACACTGAAGCTTTCTTT; CDR3 protein: CASSPYPGRENTEAFF
D gene: .; J gene: TRBJ1-5; clone size: .; V gene: TRBV9; CDR3 DNA: TGTGCCAGCGCCCCGGGGAACAATCAGCCCCAGCATTTT; CDR3 protein: CASAPGNNQPQHF
D gene: TRBD2; J gene: TRBJ2-1; clone size: few; V gene: TRBV20-1; CDR3 DNA: TGCAGTGCTAGGGGCGGACTAGCGGGAGGGCCTTCCTACAATGAGCAGTTCTTC; CDR3 protein: CSARGGLAGGPSYNEQFF
D gene: .; J gene: TRBJ2-5; clone size: many; V gene: TRBV7-9; CDR3 DNA: TGTGCCAGCAGCCCCCCTGGTAACAGGGCGGAGGAGACCCAGTACTTC; CDR3 protein: CASSPPGNRAEETQYF
D gene: .; J gene: TRBJ2-7; clone size: .; V gene: TRBV4-2; CDR3 DNA: TGTGCCAGCAGCCAAGATCCGCTAGCGAGAGGAGGCTACGAGCAGTACTTC; CDR3 protein: CASSQDPLARGGYEQYF
D gene: .; J gene: TRBJ2-3; clone size: many; V gene: TRBV6-5; CDR3 DNA: TGTGCCAGCAACCCCCGGGAGTATCAAGATACGCAGTATTTT; CDR3 protein: CASNPREYQDTQYF
D gene: .; J gene: TRBJ2-7; clone size: .; V gene: TRBV7-9; CDR3 DNA: TGTGCCAGCAGCTCGCAGGTAAAATCAGGGACCTCCTACGAGCAGTACTTC; CDR3 protein: CASSSQVKSGTSYEQYF
D gene: TRBD1; J gene: TRBJ2-1; clone size: few; V gene: TRBV27; CDR3 DNA: TGTGCCAGCACCCCCGCGGACAGGGTAGCCTACAATGAGCAGTTCTTC; CDR3 protein: CASTPADRVAYNEQFF
D gene: .; J gene: TRBJ1-1; clone size: many; V gene: TRBV15; CDR3 DNA: TGTGCCACCAGCACGACAGGGAACACTGAAGCTTTCTTT; CDR3 protein: CATSTTGNTEAFF
D gene: .; J gene: TRBJ2-7; clone size: few; V gene: TRBV27; CDR3 DNA: TGTGCCAGCAGTAACGGGCCCTCCGTCTACGAGCAGTACTTC; CDR3 protein: CASSNGPSVYEQYF
D gene: .; J gene: TRBJ2-7; clone size: few; V gene: TRBV4-3; CDR3 DNA: TGCGCCAGCACCCCAAGGTATGGGGCTTCCTACGAGCAGTACTTC; CDR3 protein: CASTPRYGASYEQYF
D gene: .; J gene: TRBJ2-7; clone size: many; V gene: TRBV5-1; CDR3 DNA: TGCGCCAGCAGCCCGGCGATAGGTAGCTCCCCGTACGAGCAGTACTTC; CDR3 protein: CASSPAIGSSPYEQYF
D gene: .; J gene: TRBJ1-4; clone size: .; V gene: TRBV9; CDR3 DNA: TGTGCCAGCAGCGTAACTATGGGTTTCGGTGAAAAACTGTTTTTT; CDR3 protein: CASSVTMGFGEKLFF
D gene: .; J gene: TRBJ2-3; clone size: few; V gene: TRBV4-3; CDR3 DNA: TGCGCCAGCAGCCAAGATTTTCGTAGCACAGATACGCAGTATTTT; CDR3 protein: CASSQDFRSTDTQYF
D gene: TRBD1; J gene: TRBJ1-2; clone size: few; V gene: TRBV12-3/TRBV12-4; CDR3 DNA: TGTGCCAGCAGTTTTACAGGGGGAGAGGACTATGGCTACACCTTC; CDR3 protein: CASSFTGGEDYGYTF